Below are 26 T cell receptor beta chains sequenced from a single sample in a study of control samples from healthy donors and cancer patients. The data were produced by immunoSEQ multiplex PCR, yet TCRdb's version contains in-frame clones alone and is incomplete. The sample shows about 170,000 clones, about 93% of them seen only once. Sequencing was done on a sample of blood. The receptors here all came from a woman aged 60-75 years in good health.

The chain combines TRBV7-2 with TRBJ2-7, with TRBD2 as a possible D gene (5 bases). Per germline, CDR1 SGHTA and CDR2 FQGNSA. The CDR3 runs 14 residues. The ends were cut back, 3 bases at V and 5 bases at J, with 14 bases in the middle. The CDR3 region has the DNA TGTGCCAGCAGCTTTTTGACAAACGGGGACGAGCAGTACTTC. Its protein is CASSFLTNGDEQYF.

This sequence joins TRBV5-3 and TRBJ1-1; D remains ambiguous. TRBV5-3 is an open reading frame whose function is uncertain. The CDR3 runs to 15 residues. Trimming cost V 3 bases and J 5 bases, with 17 bases left between them. The CDR3 nucleotides read TGTGCCAGAAGCTCTTCCGGGAACCCGGGGACTGAAGCTTTCTTT. As protein: CARSSSGNPGTEAFF.

The chain carries TRBV6-6 and TRBJ2-7; weak D call: TRBD2 (7 bases). The CDR3 contains 16 residues. Germline assignment: CDR1 MNHNY and CDR2 SVGAGI (reference sequence). V lost 6 bases and J 7 bases, leaving 25 bases between the germline ends. Written as DNA, the CDR3 is TGTGCCAGCAGCATCCCCGGAGGACAGTCGGGGGGAGAGCAGTACTTC. It is translated as CASSIPGGQSGGEQYF.

The chain couples TRBV6-2 or TRBV6-3 to TRBJ2-4, with 7 bases that match TRBD2. Germline-derived CDR1 and CDR2 are MNHEY and SVGEGT. The CDR3 loop spans 15 amino acids. V lost 5 bases to trimming and J lost 9 bases; unmatched junction nucleotides: 13. The CDR3 DNA is TGTGCCAGCAGTCCCCGGGAGGTGGCAGGGCCCATTCAGTACTTC. Translated, it gives CASSPREVAGPIQYF.

This clone has just a few counts. V is TRBV28 and J is TRBJ2-7; D remains ambiguous. Looked up from germline, CDR1 is MDHEN and CDR2 is SYDVKM. The CDR3 has 12 residues. The V end was cut by 1 base, the J end by 3 bases, with 4 bases between. DNA for the CDR3: TGTGCCAGCAGTTTATACGACTACGAGCAGTACTTC. Its protein product is CASSLYDYEQYF.

This clone was recorded only once. V is TRBV27 and J is TRBJ2-5; 9 nucleotides align to TRBD2. The germline V gene has CDR1 MNHEY and CDR2 SMNVEV (reference sequence). This CDR3 is 17 amino acids long. The CDR3 spells CAVRVGTSGQGQETQYF. DNA of the CDR3: TGTGCGGTCAGGGTTGGTACTAGCGGGCAGGGCCAAGAGACCCAGTACTTC.

The chain joins TRBV25-1 to TRBJ1-6; a weak D match, TRBD1 (6 bases). This CDR3 is 14 amino acids long. V was cut by 3 bases and J by 10 bases, with 13 bases left in between. Per germline, CDR1 MGHDK and CDR2 SYGVNS. The CDR3 DNA is TGTGCCAGCAGTGATATTTTAGGACAGTCACCCCTCCACTTT. Its translation: CASSDILGQSPLHF.

The CDR3 sequence is CASSESYEQYF. In DNA, the CDR3 is TGTGCCAGCTCCGAGTCCTACGAGCAGTACTTC. The gene calls are TRBV18 and TRBJ2-7, with D unresolved. The germline CDR1 and CDR2 sequences are KGHSH and LQKENI. V lost 6 bases, J lost 1 base, and 4 bases lay in between. This CDR3 comprises 11 residues.

The chain couples TRBV3-1 (or the pseudogene TRBV3-2) to TRBJ1-1, with 9 bases that match TRBD1. Germline CDR1 and CDR2: LGHDT and YNNKEL (reference sequence). The CDR3 loop spans 15 amino acids. Losses at the gene ends were 4 bases for V and 0 bases for J; bases not matched to a gene: 3. In nucleotides, the CDR3 is TGTGCCAGCAGCCCGACAGGGGGGGTGAACACTGAAGCTTTCTTT. Protein product: CASSPTGGVNTEAFF.

The rearrangement links TRBV5-1 to TRBJ2-7; no firm D call. This CDR3 spans 13 amino acids. Germline CDR1 and CDR2: SGHRS and YFSETQ. The V end lost 4 bases, the J end lost 6 bases, and 14 bases lay between the germline ends. The CDR3 sequence is CASSLPSAREQYF. CDR3 in DNA: TGCGCCAGCAGCCTTCCATCCGCACGCGAGCAGTACTTC.

This chain uses TRBV7-9 with TRBJ2-5; TRBD2 matches 8 bases. CDR1 is SEHNR, CDR2 FQNEAQ, per germline (reference sequence). The CDR3 totals 16 residues. Trimming at V came to 3 bases and at J to 0 bases, leaving 6 bases not matched to a gene. The CDR3 region is CASSFPGLDNQETQYF. The CDR3 region has the DNA TGTGCCAGCAGCTTCCCGGGACTAGATAACCAAGAGACCCAGTACTTC.

As for this clone: The identical CDR3 is also encoded by other nucleotide sequences in the sample. The J gene is TRBJ1-1, the V gene TRBV29-1; 8 nucleotides match TRBD1. The CDR3 covers 12 residues. V shed 6 bases, J shed 1 base, and the junction held 1 base outside the gene matches. From germline, CDR1 is SQVTM and CDR2 ANQGSEA. CDR3 region: CSVGQGNTEAFF. Here the CDR3 DNA reads TGCAGCGTAGGACAGGGGAACACTGAAGCTTTCTTT.

The gene calls are TRBV5-1 and TRBJ2-3, with TRBD1 as a possible D gene (6 bases). Trimming took off 4 bases at V and 2 bases at J, with 11 bases between the two ends. Germline CDR1 SGHRS, CDR2 YFSETQ. The CDR3 has 14 residues. The CDR3 loop reads CASSRGQLTDTQYF. The CDR3 nucleotides read TGCGCCAGCAGCCGAGGACAGCTCACAGATACGCAGTATTTT.

This clone appeared a few times. This chain links TRBV14 with TRBJ1-2; D is unresolved. V lost 2 bases and J 0 bases, leaving 4 bases between the germline ends. The CDR3 runs 13 residues. The germline CDR1 and CDR2 sequences are SGHDN and FVKESK. As DNA, the CDR3 is TGTGCCAGCAGCCAACAGACTAACTATGGCTACACCTTC. This sequence encodes CASSQQTNYGYTF.

The chain combines TRBV5-1 with TRBJ2-7, with 8 bases aligning to TRBD1. J lost 0 bases, V lost 1 base, and 9 bases had no gene match. Germline V gene data show CDR1 as SGHRS and CDR2 as YFSETQ. This CDR3 contains 17 residues. The CDR3 loop is CASSLTGGSRGSYEQYF. CDR3 in DNA: TGCGCCAGCAGCTTGACAGGGGGGAGCCGAGGCTCCTACGAGCAGTACTTC.

The chain recombines TRBV11-3 with TRBJ2-7; D might be TRBD1 (5 bases). This CDR3 has 15 amino acids. The germline V gene has CDR1 SGHNT and CDR2 YENEEA. V was pared by 5 bases and J by 2 bases, with 16 bases between. The CDR3 protein is CASSPTAGLAYEQYF. The CDR3 DNA reads TGTGCCAGCAGCCCAACGGCAGGGTTGGCCTACGAGCAGTACTTC. Supplemented by reference TRBV11-3 and TRBJ2-7, the full variable domain reads EAGVVQSPRYKIIEKKQPVAFWCNPISGHNTLYWYLQNLGQGPELLIRYENEEAVDDSQLPKDRFSAERLKGVDSTLKIQPAELGDSAVYLCASSPTAGLAYEQYFGPGTRLTVT.

The rearrangement links TRBV6-2 or TRBV6-3 to TRBJ2-1; D is uncertain. The germline V gene encodes CDR1 MNHEY and CDR2 SVGEGT. Trimming shortened V by 3 bases and J by 4 bases, and 10 bases separated the two germline ends. This CDR3 has 14 residues. The CDR3 DNA sequence: TGTGCCAGCAGTTATGGCGCAGGATACAATGAGCAGTTCTTC. The encoded protein is CASSYGAGYNEQFF.

The genes are TRBV6-1 and TRBJ1-5; D is unresolved. This CDR3 comprises 17 residues. V gave up 1 base and J gave up 0 bases, with 13 bases separating them. Per the germline V gene, CDR1 is MNHNS and CDR2 is SASEGT. The CDR3 DNA reads TGTGCCAGCAGTGAAGATTTTACGTACTATAGCAATCAGCCCCAGCATTTT. Its translation: CASSEDFTYYSNQPQHF.

This clone has only one observation. The chain joins TRBV6-6 to TRBJ1-6; perhaps TRBD1 as D (6 bases). V was clipped by 5 bases and J by 8 bases, with 16 bases between them. The CDR3 is made up of 15 amino acids. Germline V gives CDR1 MNHNY, CDR2 SVGAGI (reference sequence). CDR3 bases: TGTGCCAGCAGTGCGACAGGTGTCAGGGATTCACCCCTCCACTTT. Translated: CASSATGVRDSPLHF.

V gene TRBV5-8 combines with J gene TRBJ2-5, with D possibly being TRBD1 or TRBD2 (6 bases each). Germline V gene sequence: CDR1 SGHTS, CDR2 YDEGEE. The length of the CDR3 is 16 residues. Trimming stripped 7 bases from V and 2 bases from J, with 21 bases between. The CDR3 region is CASGVDRGAAQETQYF. As DNA, the CDR3 is TGTGCCAGCGGCGTAGATAGGGGGGCGGCACAAGAGACCCAGTACTTC.

CDR3 residues: CASSLGGALEQFF. The CDR3 DNA reads TGTGCCAGCAGCTTGGGGGGGGCGTTGGAGCAGTTCTTC. V gene TRBV5-4 combines with J gene TRBJ2-1; perhaps D is TRBD1 or TRBD2 (6 bases each). Germline V gene data show CDR1 as SGHNT and CDR2 as YYREEE (reference sequence). V shed 0 bases and J shed 10 bases, with 11 bases lying between them. This CDR3 has 13 amino acids.

The V gene is TRBV28, the J gene TRBJ2-5; 7 bases fit TRBD2. This CDR3 is built from 13 residues. Germline CDR1 reads MDHEN; CDR2 reads SYDVKM. Unmatched junction bases numbered 3, after V lost 8 bases and J lost 0 bases. Written as DNA, the CDR3 is TGTGCCAGCGGGGGGGGGTACCAAGAGACCCAGTACTTC. This translates into CASGGGYQETQYF.

The rearrangement joins TRBV5-4 to TRBJ2-1; a possible D gene is TRBD2 (6 bases). The CDR3 runs to 15 residues. Trimming took 3 bases from V and 4 from J, leaving 14 bases between them. From germline, CDR1 is SGHNT and CDR2 YYREEE (reference sequence). CDR3 sequence reads: CASSSPGLGYNEQFF. The CDR3 bases are TGTGCCAGCAGCTCCCCGGGACTGGGTTACAATGAGCAGTTCTTC.

J is TRBJ2-7 and V is TRBV5-6; TRBD1 is a possible D gene (6 bases). From germline, CDR1 is SGHDT and CDR2 YYEEEE. The CDR3 sequence is 12 residues long. Trimming stripped 9 bases from V and 3 bases from J, with 13 bases between. The CDR3, as DNA: TGTGCCACTTCCCTGGACAGCTACGAGCAGTACTTC. This sequence encodes CATSLDSYEQYF.

The CDR3 region is CASSYYRTLSTDTQYF. CDR3 coding DNA: TGTGCCAGCAGTTACTACCGGACCCTCAGCACAGATACGCAGTATTTT. V usage is TRBV6-5 and J usage is TRBJ2-3; the D is unclear. The germline V and J ends were trimmed by 1 base and 0 bases, with 11 bases remaining between them. The V gene's germline CDR1 is MNHEY and CDR2 SVGAGI. This CDR3 contains 16 residues.

This rearrangement joins TRBV25-1 to TRBJ1-1, with 7 bases that match TRBD1. Trimming at V came to 7 bases and at J to 1 base, leaving 12 bases not matched to a gene. Per the germline V gene, CDR1 is MGHDK and CDR2 is SYGVNS. The CDR3 is 16 residues long. CDR3 bases: TGTGCCAGCACCCAGGGACAGAGAGGGGGGAACACTGAAGCTTTCTTT. As protein: CASTQGQRGGNTEAFF. Full variable domain (missing parts from reference TRBV25-1 and TRBJ1-1): EADIYQTPRYLVIGTGKKITLECSQTMGHDKMYWYQQDPGMELHLIHYSYGVNSTEKGDLSSESTVSRIRTEHFPLTLESARPSHTSQYLCASTQGQRGGNTEAFFGQGTRLTVV.